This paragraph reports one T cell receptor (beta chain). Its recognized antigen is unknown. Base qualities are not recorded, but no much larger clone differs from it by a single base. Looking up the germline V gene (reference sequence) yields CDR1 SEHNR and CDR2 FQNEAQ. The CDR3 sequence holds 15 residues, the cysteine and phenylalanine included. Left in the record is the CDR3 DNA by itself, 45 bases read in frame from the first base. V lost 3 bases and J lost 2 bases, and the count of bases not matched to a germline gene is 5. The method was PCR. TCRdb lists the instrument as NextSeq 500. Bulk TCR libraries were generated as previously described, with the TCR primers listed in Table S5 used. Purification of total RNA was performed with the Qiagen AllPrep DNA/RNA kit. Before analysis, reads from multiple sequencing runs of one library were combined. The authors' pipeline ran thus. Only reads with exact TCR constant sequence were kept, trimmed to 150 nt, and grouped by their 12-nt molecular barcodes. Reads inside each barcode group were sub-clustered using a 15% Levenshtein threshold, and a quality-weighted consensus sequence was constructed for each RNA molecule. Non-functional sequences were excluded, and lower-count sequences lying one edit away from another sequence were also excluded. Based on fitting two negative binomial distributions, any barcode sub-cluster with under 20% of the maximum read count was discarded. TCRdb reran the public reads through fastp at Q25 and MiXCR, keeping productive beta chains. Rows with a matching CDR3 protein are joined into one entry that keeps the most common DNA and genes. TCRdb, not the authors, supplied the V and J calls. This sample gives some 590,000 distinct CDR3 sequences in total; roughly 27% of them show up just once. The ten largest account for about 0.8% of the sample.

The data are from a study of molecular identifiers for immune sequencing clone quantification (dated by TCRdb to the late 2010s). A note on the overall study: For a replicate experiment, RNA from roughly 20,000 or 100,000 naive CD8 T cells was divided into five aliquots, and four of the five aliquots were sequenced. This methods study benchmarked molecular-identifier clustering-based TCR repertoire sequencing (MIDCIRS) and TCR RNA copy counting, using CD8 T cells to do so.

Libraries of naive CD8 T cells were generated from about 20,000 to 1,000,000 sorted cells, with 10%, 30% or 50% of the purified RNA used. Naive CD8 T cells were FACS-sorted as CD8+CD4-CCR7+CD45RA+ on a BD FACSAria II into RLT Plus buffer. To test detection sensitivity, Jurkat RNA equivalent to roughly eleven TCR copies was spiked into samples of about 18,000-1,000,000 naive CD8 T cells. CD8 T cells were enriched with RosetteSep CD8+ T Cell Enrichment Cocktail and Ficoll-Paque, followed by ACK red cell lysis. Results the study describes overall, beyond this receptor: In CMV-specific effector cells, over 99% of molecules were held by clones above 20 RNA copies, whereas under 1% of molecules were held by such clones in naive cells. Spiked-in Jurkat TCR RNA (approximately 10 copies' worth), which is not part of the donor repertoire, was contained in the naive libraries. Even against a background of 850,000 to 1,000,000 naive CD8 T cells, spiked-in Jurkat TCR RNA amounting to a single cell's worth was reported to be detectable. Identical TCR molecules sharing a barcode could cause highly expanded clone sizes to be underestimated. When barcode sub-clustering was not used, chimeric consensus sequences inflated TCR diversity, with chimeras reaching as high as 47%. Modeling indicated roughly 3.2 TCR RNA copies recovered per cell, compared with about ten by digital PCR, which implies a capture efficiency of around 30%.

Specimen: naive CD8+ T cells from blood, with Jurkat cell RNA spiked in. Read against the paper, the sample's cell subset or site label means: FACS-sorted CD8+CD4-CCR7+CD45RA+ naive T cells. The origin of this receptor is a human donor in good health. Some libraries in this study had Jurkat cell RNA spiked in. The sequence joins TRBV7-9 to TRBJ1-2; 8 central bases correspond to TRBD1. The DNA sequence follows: TGTGCCAGCAGCTTCCAGAACAGGGGGAACTATGGCTACACCTTC. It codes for CASSFQNRGNYGYTF.